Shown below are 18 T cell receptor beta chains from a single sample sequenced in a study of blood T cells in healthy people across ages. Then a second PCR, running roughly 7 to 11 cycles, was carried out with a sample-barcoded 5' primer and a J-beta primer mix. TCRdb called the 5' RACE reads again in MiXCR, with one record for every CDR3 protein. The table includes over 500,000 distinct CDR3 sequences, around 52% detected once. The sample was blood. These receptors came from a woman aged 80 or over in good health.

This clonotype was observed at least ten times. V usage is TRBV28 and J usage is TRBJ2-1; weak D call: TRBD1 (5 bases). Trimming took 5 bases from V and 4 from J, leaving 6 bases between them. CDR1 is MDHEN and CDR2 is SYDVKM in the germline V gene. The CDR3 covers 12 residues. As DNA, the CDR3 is TGTGCCAGCAGTACAGGATACAATGAGCAGTTCTTC. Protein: CASSTGYNEQFF.

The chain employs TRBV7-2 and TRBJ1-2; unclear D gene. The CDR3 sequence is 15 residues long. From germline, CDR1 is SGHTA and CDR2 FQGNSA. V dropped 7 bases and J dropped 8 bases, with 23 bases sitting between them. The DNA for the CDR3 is TGTGCCAGCATTTTGTTAGGACGGACTGTAATGGGCTACACCTTC. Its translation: CASILLGRTVMGYTF.

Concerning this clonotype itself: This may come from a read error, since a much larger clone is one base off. The CDR3 protein is CASSLVGTTLDYEQYF. CDR3 DNA: TGCGCCAGCAGCTTGGTTGGGACTACCCTCGACTACGAGCAGTACTTC. V gene TRBV5-1 combines with J gene TRBJ2-7, with 7 bases identical to TRBD2. Germline trimming cut 0 bases from V and 3 bases from J; bases unmatched to any gene: 9. The germline gives CDR1 SGHRS, CDR2 YFSETQ. This CDR3 contains 16 residues.

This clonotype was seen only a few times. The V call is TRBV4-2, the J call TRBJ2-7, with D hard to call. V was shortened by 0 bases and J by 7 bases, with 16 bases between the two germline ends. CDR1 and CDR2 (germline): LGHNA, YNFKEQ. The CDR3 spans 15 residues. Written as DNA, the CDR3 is TGTGCCAGCAGCCAAGAAATTTCCACCTACAATGAGCAGTACTTC. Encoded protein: CASSQEISTYNEQYF.

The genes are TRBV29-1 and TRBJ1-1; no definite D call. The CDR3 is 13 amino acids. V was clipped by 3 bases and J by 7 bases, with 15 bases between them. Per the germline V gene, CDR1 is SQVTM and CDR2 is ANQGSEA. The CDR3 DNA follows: TGCAGCGTTGATAACCCCTATAGGAGTGAAGCTTTCTTT. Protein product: CSVDNPYRSEAFF.

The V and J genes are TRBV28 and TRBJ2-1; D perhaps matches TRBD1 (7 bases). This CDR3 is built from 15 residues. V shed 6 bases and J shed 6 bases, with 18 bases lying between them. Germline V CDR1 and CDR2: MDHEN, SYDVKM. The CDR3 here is CASSSAQGGSNEQFF. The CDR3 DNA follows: TGTGCCAGCAGCTCAGCTCAGGGGGGAAGCAATGAGCAGTTCTTC.

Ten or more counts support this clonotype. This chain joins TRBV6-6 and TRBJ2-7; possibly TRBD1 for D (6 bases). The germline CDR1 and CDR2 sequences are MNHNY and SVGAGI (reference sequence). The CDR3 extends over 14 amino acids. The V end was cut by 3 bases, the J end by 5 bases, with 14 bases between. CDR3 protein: CASSYPGQNHEQYF. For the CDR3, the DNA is TGTGCCAGCAGTTATCCGGGACAAAACCACGAGCAGTACTTC.

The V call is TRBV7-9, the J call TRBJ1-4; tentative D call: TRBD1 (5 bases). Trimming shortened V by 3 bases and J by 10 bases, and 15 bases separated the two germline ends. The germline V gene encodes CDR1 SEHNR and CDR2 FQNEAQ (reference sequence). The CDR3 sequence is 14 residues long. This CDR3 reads CASSLNQGGGKLFF. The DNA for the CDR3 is TGTGCCAGCAGCTTGAACCAGGGCGGGGGAAAACTGTTTTTT. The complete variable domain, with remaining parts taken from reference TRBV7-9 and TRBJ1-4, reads DTGVSQNPRHKITKRGQNVTFRCDPISEHNRLYWYRQTLGQGPEFLTYFQNEAQLEKSRLLSDRFSAERPKGSFSTLEIQRTEQGDSAMYLCASSLNQGGGKLFFGSGTQLSVL.

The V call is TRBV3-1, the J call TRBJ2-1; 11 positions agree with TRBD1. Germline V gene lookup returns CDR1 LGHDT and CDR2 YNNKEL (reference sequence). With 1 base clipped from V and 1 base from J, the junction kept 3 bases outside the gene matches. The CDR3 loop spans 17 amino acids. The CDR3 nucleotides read TGTGCCAGCAGCCAAGTAGGACAGGGGGCTTCCTACAATGAGCAGTTCTTC. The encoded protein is CASSQVGQGASYNEQFF.

This chain's CDR3 is CASTRGYNEQYF. In DNA form, the CDR3 reads TGTGCCAGTACGAGGGGGTACAATGAGCAGTACTTC. The chain links TRBV19 to TRBJ2-5; D is perhaps TRBD1 (6 bases). Germline CDR1 and CDR2: LNHDA and SQIVND (reference sequence). This CDR3 has 12 residues. With 7 bases removed from V and 11 bases from J, the gap between germline ends came to 17 bases.

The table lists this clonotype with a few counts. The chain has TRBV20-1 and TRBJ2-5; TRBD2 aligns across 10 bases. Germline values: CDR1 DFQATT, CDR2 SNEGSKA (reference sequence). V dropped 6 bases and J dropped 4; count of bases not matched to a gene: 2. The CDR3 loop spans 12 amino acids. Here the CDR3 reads CSAQRGGETQYF. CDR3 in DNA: TGCAGTGCCCAGCGGGGGGGAGAGACCCAGTACTTC.

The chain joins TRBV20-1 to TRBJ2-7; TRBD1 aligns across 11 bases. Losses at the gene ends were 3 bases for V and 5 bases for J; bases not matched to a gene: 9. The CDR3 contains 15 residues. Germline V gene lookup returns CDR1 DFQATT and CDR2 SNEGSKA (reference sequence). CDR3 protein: CSASGDRGVINEQYF. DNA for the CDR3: TGCAGTGCTAGTGGGGACAGGGGGGTTATTAACGAGCAGTACTTC.

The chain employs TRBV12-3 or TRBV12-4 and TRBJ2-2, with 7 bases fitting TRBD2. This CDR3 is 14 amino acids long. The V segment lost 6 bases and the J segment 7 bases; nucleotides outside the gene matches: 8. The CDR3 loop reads CASRASGGHGELFF. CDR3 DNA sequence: TGTGCCAGCAGGGCCTCGGGAGGTCACGGGGAGCTGTTTTTT.

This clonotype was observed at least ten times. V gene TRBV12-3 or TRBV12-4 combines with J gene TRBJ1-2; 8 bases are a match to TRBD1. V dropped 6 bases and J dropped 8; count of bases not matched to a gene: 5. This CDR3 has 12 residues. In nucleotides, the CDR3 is TGTGCCAGCAGCCGACAGGGGTTCGGCTACACCTTC. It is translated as CASSRQGFGYTF.

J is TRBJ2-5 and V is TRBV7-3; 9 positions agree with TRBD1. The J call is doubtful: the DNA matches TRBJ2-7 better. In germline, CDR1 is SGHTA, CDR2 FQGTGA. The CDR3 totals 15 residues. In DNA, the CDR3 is TGTGCCAGCAGCCAAGGACAGGGGTTTTTCTACGAGCAGTACTTC. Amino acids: CASSQGQGFFYEQYF.

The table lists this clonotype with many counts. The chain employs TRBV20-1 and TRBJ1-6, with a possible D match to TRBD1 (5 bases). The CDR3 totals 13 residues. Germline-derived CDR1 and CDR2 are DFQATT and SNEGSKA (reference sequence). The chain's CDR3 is CSLTRDGPSPLHF. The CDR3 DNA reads TGCAGCTTAACCCGGGACGGACCTTCACCCCTCCACTTT.

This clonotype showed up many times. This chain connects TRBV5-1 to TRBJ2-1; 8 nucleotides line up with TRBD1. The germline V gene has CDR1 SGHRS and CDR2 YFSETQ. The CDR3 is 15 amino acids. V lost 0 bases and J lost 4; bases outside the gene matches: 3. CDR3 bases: TGCGCCAGCAGCTTGGCCCAGGGGGCGTACAATGAGCAGTTCTTC. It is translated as CASSLAQGAYNEQFF.

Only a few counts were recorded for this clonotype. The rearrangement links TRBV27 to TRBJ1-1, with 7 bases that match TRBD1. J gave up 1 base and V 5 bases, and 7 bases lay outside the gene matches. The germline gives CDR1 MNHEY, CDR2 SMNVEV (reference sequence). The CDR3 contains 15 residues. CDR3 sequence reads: CASSPRQGTNTEAFF. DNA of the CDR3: TGTGCCAGCAGTCCTCGACAGGGAACGAACACTGAAGCTTTCTTT.